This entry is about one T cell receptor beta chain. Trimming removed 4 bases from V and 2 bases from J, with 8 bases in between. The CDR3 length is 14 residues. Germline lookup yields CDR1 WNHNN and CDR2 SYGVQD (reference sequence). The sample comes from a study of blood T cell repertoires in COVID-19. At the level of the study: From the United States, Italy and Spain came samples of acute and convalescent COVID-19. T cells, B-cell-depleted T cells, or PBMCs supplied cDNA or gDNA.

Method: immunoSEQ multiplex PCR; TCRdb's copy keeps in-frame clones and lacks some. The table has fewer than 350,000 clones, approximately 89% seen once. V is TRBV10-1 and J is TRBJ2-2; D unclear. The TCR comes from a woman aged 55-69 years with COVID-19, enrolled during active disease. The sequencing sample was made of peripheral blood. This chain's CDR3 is CASSADLNTGELFF. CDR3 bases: TGCGCCAGCAGTGCCGACTTAAACACCGGGGAGCTGTTTTTT.